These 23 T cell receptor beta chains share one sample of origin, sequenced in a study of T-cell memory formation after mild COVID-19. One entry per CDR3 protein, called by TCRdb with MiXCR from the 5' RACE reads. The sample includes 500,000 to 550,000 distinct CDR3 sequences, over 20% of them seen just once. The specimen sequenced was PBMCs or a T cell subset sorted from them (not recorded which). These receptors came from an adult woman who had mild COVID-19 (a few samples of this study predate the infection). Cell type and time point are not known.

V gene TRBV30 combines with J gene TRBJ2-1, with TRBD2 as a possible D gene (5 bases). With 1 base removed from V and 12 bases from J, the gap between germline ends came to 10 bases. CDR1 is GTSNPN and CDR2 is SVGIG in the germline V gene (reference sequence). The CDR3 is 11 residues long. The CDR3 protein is CAWSGEGRQFF. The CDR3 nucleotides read TGTGCCTGGAGTGGTGAGGGAAGGCAGTTCTTC.

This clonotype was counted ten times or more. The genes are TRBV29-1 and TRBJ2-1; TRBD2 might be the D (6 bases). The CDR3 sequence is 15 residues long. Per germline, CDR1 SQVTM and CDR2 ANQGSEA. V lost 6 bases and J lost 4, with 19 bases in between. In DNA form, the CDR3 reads TGCAGCGTAGACCGTATGACTAGTATATACAATGAGCAGTTCTTC. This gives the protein CSVDRMTSIYNEQFF.

The CDR3 protein is CASSQASRNGTYEQYF. CDR3 nucleotides: TGCGCCAGCAGCCAAGCGTCTAGGAACGGGACCTACGAGCAGTACTTC. The chain has TRBV4-1 and TRBJ2-7, with TRBD2 as a possible D gene (5 bases). The ends were cut back, 1 base at V and 2 bases at J, with 15 bases in the middle. In germline, CDR1 is MGHRA, CDR2 YSYEKL. This CDR3 is 16 amino acids long.

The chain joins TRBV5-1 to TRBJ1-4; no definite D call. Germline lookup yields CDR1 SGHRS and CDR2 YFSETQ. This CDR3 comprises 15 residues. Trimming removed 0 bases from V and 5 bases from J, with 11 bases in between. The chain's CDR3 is CASSLGSRGNEKLFF. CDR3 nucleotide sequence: TGCGCCAGCAGCTTGGGCAGCCGCGGAAATGAAAAACTGTTTTTT.

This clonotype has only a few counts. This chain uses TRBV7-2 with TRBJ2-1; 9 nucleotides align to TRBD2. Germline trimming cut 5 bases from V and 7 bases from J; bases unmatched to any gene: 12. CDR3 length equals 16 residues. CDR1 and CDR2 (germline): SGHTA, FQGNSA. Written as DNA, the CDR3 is TGTGCCAGCAGCCCCGGCGGCGGGAGGGCCGATAATGAGCAGTTCTTC. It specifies CASSPGGGRADNEQFF.

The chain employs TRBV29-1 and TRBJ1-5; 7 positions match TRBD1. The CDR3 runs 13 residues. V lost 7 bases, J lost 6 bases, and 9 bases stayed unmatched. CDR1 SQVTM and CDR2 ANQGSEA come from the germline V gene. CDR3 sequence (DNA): TGCAGCGCCGCGACAGGGATCGGTCAGCCCCAGCATTTT. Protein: CSAATGIGQPQHF.

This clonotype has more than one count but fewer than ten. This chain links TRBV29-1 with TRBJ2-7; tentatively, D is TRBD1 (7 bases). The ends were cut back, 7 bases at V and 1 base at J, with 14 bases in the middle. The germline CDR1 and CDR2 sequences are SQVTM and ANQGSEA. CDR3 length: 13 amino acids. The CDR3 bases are TGCAGCGGGCAGGGGGGTAATTCCTACGAGCAGTACTTC. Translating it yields CSGQGGNSYEQYF.

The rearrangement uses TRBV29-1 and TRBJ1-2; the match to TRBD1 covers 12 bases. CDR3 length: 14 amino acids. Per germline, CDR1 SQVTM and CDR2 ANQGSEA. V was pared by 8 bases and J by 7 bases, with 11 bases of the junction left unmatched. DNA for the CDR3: TGCAGCATTAATCCGGGACAGGGGGCCAGTGGCTACACCTTC. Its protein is CSINPGQGASGYTF.

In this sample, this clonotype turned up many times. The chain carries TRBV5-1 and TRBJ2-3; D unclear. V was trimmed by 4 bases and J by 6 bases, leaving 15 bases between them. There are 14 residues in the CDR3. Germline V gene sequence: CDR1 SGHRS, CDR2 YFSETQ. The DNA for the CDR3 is TGCGCCAGCAGCCCTGACTCCCGTGTGGATACGCAGTATTTT. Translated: CASSPDSRVDTQYF.

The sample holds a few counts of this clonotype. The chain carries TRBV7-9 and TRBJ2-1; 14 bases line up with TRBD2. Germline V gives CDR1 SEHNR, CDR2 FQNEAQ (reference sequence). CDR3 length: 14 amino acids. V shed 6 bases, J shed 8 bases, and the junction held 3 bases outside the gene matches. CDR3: CASRRLAGGHEQFF. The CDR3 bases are TGTGCCAGCAGACGACTAGCGGGGGGGCATGAGCAGTTCTTC. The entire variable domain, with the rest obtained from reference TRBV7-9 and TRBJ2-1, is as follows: DTGVSQNPRHKITKRGQNVTFRCDPISEHNRLYWYRQTLGQGPEFLTYFQNEAQLEKSRLLSDRFSAERPKGSFSTLEIQRTEQGDSAMYLCASRRLAGGHEQFFGPGTRLTVL.

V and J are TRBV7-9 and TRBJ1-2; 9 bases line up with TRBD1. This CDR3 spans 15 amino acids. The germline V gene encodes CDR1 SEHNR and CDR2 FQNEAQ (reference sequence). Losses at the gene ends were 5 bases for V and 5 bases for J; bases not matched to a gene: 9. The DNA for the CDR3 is TGTGCCAGCAGCAACTACCGGGACAGGGCTTATGGCTACACCTTC. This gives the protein CASSNYRDRAYGYTF.

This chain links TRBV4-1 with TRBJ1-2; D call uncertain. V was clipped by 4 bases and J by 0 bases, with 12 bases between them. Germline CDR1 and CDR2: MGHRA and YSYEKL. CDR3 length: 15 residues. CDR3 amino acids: CASSRGQGANYGYTF. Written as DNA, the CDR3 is TGCGCCAGCAGCCGAGGCCAAGGAGCTAACTATGGCTACACCTTC.

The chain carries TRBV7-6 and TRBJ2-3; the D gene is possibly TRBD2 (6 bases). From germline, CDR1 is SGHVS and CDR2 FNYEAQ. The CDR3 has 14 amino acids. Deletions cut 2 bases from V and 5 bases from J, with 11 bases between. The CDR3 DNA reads TGTGCCAGCAGCTTAAAGACTAGGGAAGATACGCAGTATTTT. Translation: CASSLKTREDTQYF.

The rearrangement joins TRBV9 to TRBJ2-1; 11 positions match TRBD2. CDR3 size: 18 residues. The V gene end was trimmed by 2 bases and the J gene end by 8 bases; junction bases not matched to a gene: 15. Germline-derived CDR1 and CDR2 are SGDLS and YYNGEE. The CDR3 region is CASSVPQGLAGGSDEQFF. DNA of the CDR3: TGTGCCAGCAGCGTCCCTCAGGGCCTAGCGGGGGGCAGTGATGAGCAGTTCTTC.

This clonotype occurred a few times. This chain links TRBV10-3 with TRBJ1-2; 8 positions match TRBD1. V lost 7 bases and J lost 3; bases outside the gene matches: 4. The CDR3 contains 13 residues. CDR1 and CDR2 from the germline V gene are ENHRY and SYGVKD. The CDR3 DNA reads TGTGCCATCATCGGACAGGGAGACTATGGCTACACCTTC. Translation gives CAIIGQGDYGYTF.

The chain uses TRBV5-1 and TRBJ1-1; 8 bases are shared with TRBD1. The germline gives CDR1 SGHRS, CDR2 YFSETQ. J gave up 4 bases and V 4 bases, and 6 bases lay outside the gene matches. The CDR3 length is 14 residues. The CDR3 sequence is CASSIRQGRTEAFF. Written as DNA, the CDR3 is TGCGCCAGCAGCATCAGACAGGGGCGCACTGAAGCTTTCTTT.

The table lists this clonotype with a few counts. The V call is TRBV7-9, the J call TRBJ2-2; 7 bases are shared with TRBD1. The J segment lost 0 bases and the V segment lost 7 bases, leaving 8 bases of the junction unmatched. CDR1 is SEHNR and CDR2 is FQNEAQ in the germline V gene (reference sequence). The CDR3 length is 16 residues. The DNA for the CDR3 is TGTGCCAGCACCCCCCAGGACAGGCCGAACACCGGGGAGCTGTTTTTT. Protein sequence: CASTPQDRPNTGELFF.

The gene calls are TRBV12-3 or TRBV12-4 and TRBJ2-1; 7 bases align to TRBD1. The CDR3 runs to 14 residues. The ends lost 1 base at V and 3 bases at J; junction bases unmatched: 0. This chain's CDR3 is CASSLGTGYNEQFF. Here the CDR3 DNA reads TGTGCCAGCAGTTTAGGGACAGGCTACAATGAGCAGTTCTTC.

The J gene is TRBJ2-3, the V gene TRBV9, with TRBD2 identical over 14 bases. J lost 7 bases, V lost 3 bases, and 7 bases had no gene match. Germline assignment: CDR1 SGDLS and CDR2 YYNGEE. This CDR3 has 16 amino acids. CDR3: CASSGRTSGGPHTQYF. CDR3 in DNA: TGTGCCAGCAGCGGCAGGACTAGCGGGGGGCCTCATACGCAGTATTTT.

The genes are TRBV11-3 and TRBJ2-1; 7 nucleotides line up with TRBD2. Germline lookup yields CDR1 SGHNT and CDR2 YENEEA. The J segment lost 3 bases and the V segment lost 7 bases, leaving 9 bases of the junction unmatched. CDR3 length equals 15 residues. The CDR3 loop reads CASIDSGTNYNEQFF. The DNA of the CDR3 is TGTGCCAGCATTGATTCCGGGACTAACTACAATGAGCAGTTCTTC. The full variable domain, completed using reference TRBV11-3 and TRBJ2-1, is EAGVVQSPRYKIIEKKQPVAFWCNPISGHNTLYWYLQNLGQGPELLIRYENEEAVDDSQLPKDRFSAERLKGVDSTLKIQPAELGDSAVYLCASIDSGTNYNEQFFGPGTRLTVL.

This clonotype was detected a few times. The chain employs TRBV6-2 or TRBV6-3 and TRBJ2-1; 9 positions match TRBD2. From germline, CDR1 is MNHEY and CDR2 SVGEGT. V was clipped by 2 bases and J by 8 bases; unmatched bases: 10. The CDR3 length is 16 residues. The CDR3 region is CASSYEWAGGPDEQFF. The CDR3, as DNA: TGTGCCAGCAGTTACGAATGGGCGGGGGGGCCGGATGAGCAGTTCTTC.

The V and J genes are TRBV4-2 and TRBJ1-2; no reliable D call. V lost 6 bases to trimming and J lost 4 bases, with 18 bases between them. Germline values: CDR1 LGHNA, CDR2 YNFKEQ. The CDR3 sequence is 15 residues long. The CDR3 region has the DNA TGTGCCAGCAGGCTGGGTGTATTGGATGTCTATGGCTACACCTTC. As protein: CASRLGVLDVYGYTF.

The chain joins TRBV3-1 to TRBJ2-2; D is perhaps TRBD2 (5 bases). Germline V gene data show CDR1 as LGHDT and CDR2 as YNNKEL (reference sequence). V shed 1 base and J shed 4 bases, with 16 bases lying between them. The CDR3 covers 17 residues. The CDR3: CASSQVITGVGTGELFF. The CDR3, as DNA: TGTGCCAGCAGCCAAGTCATCACCGGGGTGGGCACCGGGGAGCTGTTTTTT. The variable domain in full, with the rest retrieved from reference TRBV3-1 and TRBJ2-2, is DTAVSQTPKYLVTQMGNDKSIKCEQNLGHDTMYWYKQDSKKFLKIMFSYNNKELIINETVPNRFSPKSPDKAHLNLHINSLELGDSAVYFCASSQVITGVGTGELFFGEGSRLTVL.